A selection of T cell receptor beta chains follows, all from one sample in a study of beta chain features in type 1 diabetes. Sequencing used immunoSEQ multiplex PCR; TCRdb keeps in-frame clones, though not all of them. The sample has about 360,000 clones, approximately 12% seen once; the top ten hold 0.017%. Sequenced: naive CD4+ T cells from blood. The receptors were sampled from a young man in good health. Each CDR3 is given with its conserved first and last residue. Each record gives: V gene, D gene, clone size, J gene, CDR3 DNA, CDR3 protein. A D gene is named only where the DNA matches it firmly. Only part of the rows carry a size: once, few, many, or a class if the clone is expanded.

v_call: TRBV19
d_call: -
clone_size: few
j_call: TRBJ2-5
cdr3_nt: TGTGCCAGTAGTCCTTTGCCAGGGTTCCAAGAGACCCAGTACTTC
cdr3_aa: CASSPLPGFQETQYF

v_call: TRBV15
d_call: -
clone_size: few
j_call: TRBJ2-3
cdr3_nt: TGTGCCACCAGCAGGCGGATTGGCGGCACAGATACGCAGTATTTT
cdr3_aa: CATSRRIGGTDTQYF

v_call: TRBV30
d_call: -
clone_size: -
j_call: TRBJ2-7
cdr3_nt: TGTGCCTGGAGCCGCACCGTATACGAGCAGTACTTC
cdr3_aa: CAWSRTVYEQYF

v_call: TRBV30
d_call: -
clone_size: -
j_call: TRBJ2-7
cdr3_nt: TGTGCCTGGGGCGGGCTTTCCTACGAGCAGTACTTC
cdr3_aa: CAWGGLSYEQYF

v_call: TRBV28
d_call: -
clone_size: -
j_call: TRBJ1-2
cdr3_nt: TGTGCCAGCAACAGGGATCCGGGTGGCTACACCTTC
cdr3_aa: CASNRDPGGYTF

v_call: TRBV5-4
d_call: TRBD1
clone_size: few
j_call: TRBJ2-5
cdr3_nt: TGTGCCAGCAGCTTGGACAGGGGGCGGTTGGAGACCCAGTACTTC
cdr3_aa: CASSLDRGRLETQYF

v_call: TRBV15
d_call: TRBD2
clone_size: few
j_call: TRBJ2-1
cdr3_nt: TGTGCCACCAGCAGAATCCTAGCGGGATTTTACAATGAGCAGTTCTTC
cdr3_aa: CATSRILAGFYNEQFF

v_call: TRBV30
d_call: TRBD1
clone_size: -
j_call: TRBJ2-7
cdr3_nt: TGTGCCTGGACTTCCGGGACAGGCTCCTACGAGCAGTACTTC
cdr3_aa: CAWTSGTGSYEQYF

v_call: TRBV7-9
d_call: TRBD1
clone_size: few
j_call: TRBJ1-1
cdr3_nt: TGTGCCAGCAGTCGTCCAGACAGGGGGGAAACTGAAGCTTTCTTT
cdr3_aa: CASSRPDRGETEAFF

v_call: TRBV30
d_call: -
clone_size: few
j_call: TRBJ1-2
cdr3_nt: TGTGCCTGGAGTGTAACCCGGACGGGAAGTCCTGGCTACACCTTC
cdr3_aa: CAWSVTRTGSPGYTF

v_call: TRBV7-8
d_call: TRBD1
clone_size: few
j_call: TRBJ2-3
cdr3_nt: TGTGCCAGCAGCGCCGGACGGGACAGGGGGCGGCATTTT
cdr3_aa: CASSAGRDRGRHF

v_call: TRBV12-5
d_call: TRBD1
clone_size: few
j_call: TRBJ2-2
cdr3_nt: TGTGCTAGTGCCCCAAATCCGGGACAGGGGAACACCGGGGAGCTGTTTTTT
cdr3_aa: CASAPNPGQGNTGELFF

v_call: TRBV4-3
d_call: TRBD2
clone_size: -
j_call: TRBJ2-4
cdr3_nt: TGCGCCAGCAGCCAAGCCCCCCTAGCGGGAGGAAACATTCAGTACTTC
cdr3_aa: CASSQAPLAGGNIQYF

v_call: TRBV28
d_call: TRBD1
clone_size: -
j_call: TRBJ2-3
cdr3_nt: TGTGCCAGCTTCGGTTTCGTGACAGGGGGCCTCATCGATACGCAGTATTTT
cdr3_aa: CASFGFVTGGLIDTQYF

v_call: TRBV28
d_call: -
clone_size: few
j_call: TRBJ1-2
cdr3_nt: TGTGCCAGCAGTCTACGAGGGTATGGCTACACCTTC
cdr3_aa: CASSLRGYGYTF

v_call: TRBV2
d_call: -
clone_size: -
j_call: TRBJ2-2
cdr3_nt: TGTGCCAGCAGTGAAACCAGGAACACCGGGGAGCTGTTTTTT
cdr3_aa: CASSETRNTGELFF

v_call: TRBV9
d_call: TRBD1
clone_size: few
j_call: TRBJ1-2
cdr3_nt: TGTGCCAGCAGCCCGGGACAGGGAAGGGGTGGCTACACCTTC
cdr3_aa: CASSPGQGRGGYTF

v_call: TRBV4-2
d_call: -
clone_size: -
j_call: TRBJ1-2
cdr3_nt: TGTGCCAGCAGCCACGGAAGGACGGGGTTTGACTATGGCTACACCTTC
cdr3_aa: CASSHGRTGFDYGYTF

v_call: TRBV5-1
d_call: TRBD2
clone_size: few
j_call: TRBJ2-3
cdr3_nt: TGCGCCAGCAGCTCCGGGACTAGCGGGGGGGCAGATACGCAGTATTTT
cdr3_aa: CASSSGTSGGADTQYF

v_call: TRBV5-8
d_call: TRBD1
clone_size: -
j_call: TRBJ2-6
cdr3_nt: TGTGCCAGCACTTTCCGACAGGGGGGCGTCCTGACTTTC
cdr3_aa: CASTFRQGGVLTF

v_call: TRBV10-3
d_call: -
clone_size: few
j_call: TRBJ2-1
cdr3_nt: TGTGCCCATACCGCCAGTCCGTCCTACAATGAGCAGTTCTTC
cdr3_aa: CAHTASPSYNEQFF

v_call: TRBV30
d_call: TRBD1
clone_size: few
j_call: TRBJ2-7
cdr3_nt: TGTGCCTGGAGCCATAGAAGAGGACAGGGGAACAACGAGCAGTACTTC
cdr3_aa: CAWSHRRGQGNNEQYF

v_call: TRBV7-9
d_call: -
clone_size: -
j_call: TRBJ1-6
cdr3_nt: TGTGCCAGCAGCTTACCGGGACACAATTCACCCCTCCACTTT
cdr3_aa: CASSLPGHNSPLHF

v_call: TRBV6-6
d_call: TRBD2
clone_size: few
j_call: TRBJ2-3
cdr3_nt: TGTGCCAGCAGTTACCTTGGGACTATCACAGATACGCAGTATTTT
cdr3_aa: CASSYLGTITDTQYF

v_call: TRBV7-2
d_call: TRBD2
clone_size: few
j_call: TRBJ2-7
cdr3_nt: TGTGCCAGCAGCCCAAATAGCGGGAGGGCCGGGAACGAGCAGTACTTC
cdr3_aa: CASSPNSGRAGNEQYF

v_call: TRBV7-9
d_call: -
clone_size: -
j_call: TRBJ1-1
cdr3_nt: TGTGCCAGCAGCCGGGTGGCCTTGAACACTGAAGCTTTCTTT
cdr3_aa: CASSRVALNTEAFF

v_call: TRBV28
d_call: -
clone_size: few
j_call: TRBJ1-5
cdr3_nt: TGTGCCAGCAGACACAGGAAAGTGAATCAGCCCCAGCATTTT
cdr3_aa: CASRHRKVNQPQHF

v_call: TRBV27
d_call: -
clone_size: few
j_call: TRBJ2-7
cdr3_nt: TGTGCCAGCAGTTTCGGGGGACCACCCTACGAGCAGTACTTC
cdr3_aa: CASSFGGPPYEQYF

v_call: TRBV25-1
d_call: -
clone_size: few
j_call: TRBJ1-5
cdr3_nt: TGTGCCAGCAGTGTCAGCTCGTCGGGAAATCAGCCCCAGCATTTT
cdr3_aa: CASSVSSSGNQPQHF

v_call: TRBV25-1
d_call: -
clone_size: -
j_call: TRBJ2-2
cdr3_nt: TGTGCCAGCACCCCTAGGCGTTCCGGGGAGCTGTTTTTT
cdr3_aa: CASTPRRSGELFF

v_call: TRBV5-1
d_call: -
clone_size: few
j_call: TRBJ2-7
cdr3_nt: TGCGCCAGCAGCTGGGAGACTGGAACCTACGAGCAGTACTTC
cdr3_aa: CASSWETGTYEQYF

v_call: TRBV18
d_call: TRBD1
clone_size: few
j_call: TRBJ1-1
cdr3_nt: TGTGCCAGCTCACCGATGGACAGGAGTGAAGCTTTCTTT
cdr3_aa: CASSPMDRSEAFF

v_call: TRBV7-2
d_call: TRBD2
clone_size: -
j_call: TRBJ2-1
cdr3_nt: TGTGCCAGCGAGCTTAGGTTTCTAGCGGGAAAAACCGGGTACAATGAGCAGTTCTTC
cdr3_aa: CASELRFLAGKTGYNEQFF

v_call: TRBV5-1
d_call: -
clone_size: -
j_call: TRBJ2-5
cdr3_nt: TGCGCCAGCAGCAACGCCTTGGGAGGTGGGGAAGAGACCCAGTACTTC
cdr3_aa: CASSNALGGGEETQYF

v_call: TRBV7-9
d_call: TRBD1
clone_size: few
j_call: TRBJ1-3
cdr3_nt: TGTGCCAGCAGCCCCCAGGGACAGGGACCTGGAAACACCATATATTTT
cdr3_aa: CASSPQGQGPGNTIYF

v_call: TRBV5-1
d_call: TRBD1
clone_size: -
j_call: TRBJ2-3
cdr3_nt: TGCGCCAGCAGCTTCAGGGGGCGGGGAGATACGCAGTATTTT
cdr3_aa: CASSFRGRGDTQYF

v_call: TRBV10-3
d_call: -
clone_size: few
j_call: TRBJ1-6
cdr3_nt: TGTGCCATCAGTGAGTCACACAGGGTAAATTCACCCCTCCACTTT
cdr3_aa: CAISESHRVNSPLHF

v_call: TRBV4-2
d_call: -
clone_size: few
j_call: TRBJ2-1
cdr3_nt: TGTGCCAGCAGCCAAGATGAAGCGGTCAGCTACAATGAGCAGTTCTTC
cdr3_aa: CASSQDEAVSYNEQFF

v_call: TRBV7-6
d_call: -
clone_size: few
j_call: TRBJ2-7
cdr3_nt: TGTGCCAGCACCCAGGGGAGAGGAGCCGACGAGCAGTACTTC
cdr3_aa: CASTQGRGADEQYF

v_call: TRBV27
d_call: TRBD1
clone_size: few
j_call: TRBJ1-1
cdr3_nt: TGTGCCAGCAGTGCCCCGGGACAGGGAAACACTGAAGCTTTCTTT
cdr3_aa: CASSAPGQGNTEAFF

v_call: TRBV6-6
d_call: -
clone_size: -
j_call: TRBJ1-5
cdr3_nt: TGTGCCAGCAGTACTAGGGGGAATCAGCCCCAGCATTTT
cdr3_aa: CASSTRGNQPQHF

v_call: TRBV6-5
d_call: TRBD1
clone_size: -
j_call: TRBJ2-7
cdr3_nt: TGTGCCAGCAGTTCCGCCGGGACAGGGAACGGGTACGAGCAGTACTTC
cdr3_aa: CASSSAGTGNGYEQYF

v_call: TRBV4-3
d_call: -
clone_size: few
j_call: TRBJ2-6
cdr3_nt: TGCGCCAGCAGCCAAGATCTGGGCGGGGGGGCCAACGTCCTGACTTTC
cdr3_aa: CASSQDLGGGANVLTF

v_call: TRBV19
d_call: -
clone_size: few
j_call: TRBJ2-1
cdr3_nt: TGTGCCAGTACCTTGGGTTGGAGCTCCTACAATGAGCAGTTCTTC
cdr3_aa: CASTLGWSSYNEQFF

v_call: TRBV11-2
d_call: -
clone_size: -
j_call: TRBJ2-7
cdr3_nt: TGTGCCAGCAGCTTAGGGGGGACAATCTTCTACCACGAGCAGTACTTC
cdr3_aa: CASSLGGTIFYHEQYF

v_call: TRBV5-4
d_call: -
clone_size: few
j_call: TRBJ1-6
cdr3_nt: TGTGCCAGCACTGCGGCGGGGTCCTATAATTCACCCCTCCACTTT
cdr3_aa: CASTAAGSYNSPLHF

v_call: TRBV29-1
d_call: -
clone_size: -
j_call: TRBJ2-3
cdr3_nt: TGCAGCGTTGAAGATTCGGTAGCCCCAGATACGCAGTATTTT
cdr3_aa: CSVEDSVAPDTQYF

v_call: TRBV5-1
d_call: TRBD2
clone_size: -
j_call: TRBJ2-5
cdr3_nt: TGCGCCAGCAGCTTAGGTCTAGCGGCCGACCAAGAGACCCAGTACTTC
cdr3_aa: CASSLGLAADQETQYF

v_call: TRBV9
d_call: -
clone_size: -
j_call: TRBJ2-2
cdr3_nt: TGTGCCAGCAGCGTAAGGGGAAGGGGAAGTACCGGGGAGCTGTTTTTT
cdr3_aa: CASSVRGRGSTGELFF